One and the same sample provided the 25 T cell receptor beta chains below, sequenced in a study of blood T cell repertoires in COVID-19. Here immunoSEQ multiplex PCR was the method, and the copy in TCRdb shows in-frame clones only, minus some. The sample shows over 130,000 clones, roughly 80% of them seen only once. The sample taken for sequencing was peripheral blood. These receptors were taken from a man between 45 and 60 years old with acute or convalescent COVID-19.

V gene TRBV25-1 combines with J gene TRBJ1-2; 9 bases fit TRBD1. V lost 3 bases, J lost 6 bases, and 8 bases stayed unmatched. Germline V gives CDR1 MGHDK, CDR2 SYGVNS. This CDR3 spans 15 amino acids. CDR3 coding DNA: TGTGCCAGCAGTGAGCCCGGGACAGGGCTCCATGGCTACACCTTC. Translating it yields CASSEPGTGLHGYTF.

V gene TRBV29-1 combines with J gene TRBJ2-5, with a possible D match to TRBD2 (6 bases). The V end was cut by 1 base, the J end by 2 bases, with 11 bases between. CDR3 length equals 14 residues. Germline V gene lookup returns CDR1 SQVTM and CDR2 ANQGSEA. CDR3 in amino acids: CSVEGGSGQETQYF. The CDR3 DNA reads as TGCAGCGTTGAAGGGGGTAGCGGTCAAGAGACCCAGTACTTC. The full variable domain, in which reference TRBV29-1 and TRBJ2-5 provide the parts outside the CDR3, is SAVISQKPSRDICQRGTSLTIQCQVDSQVTMMFWYRQQPGQSLTLIATANQGSEATYESGFVIDKFPISRPNLTFSTLTVSNMSPEDSSIYLCSVEGGSGQETQYFGPGTRLLVL.

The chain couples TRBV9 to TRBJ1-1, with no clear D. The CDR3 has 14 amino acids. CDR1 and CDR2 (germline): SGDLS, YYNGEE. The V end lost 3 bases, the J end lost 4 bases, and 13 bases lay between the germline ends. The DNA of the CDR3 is TGTGCCAGCAGCGGCCCAGGCGTTAGCACTGAAGCTTTCTTT. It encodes CASSGPGVSTEAFF. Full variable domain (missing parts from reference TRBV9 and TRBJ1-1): DSGVTQTPKHLITATGQRVTLRCSPRSGDLSVYWYQQSLDQGLQFLIQYYNGEERAKGNILERFSAQQFPDLHSELNLSSLELGDSALYFCASSGPGVSTEAFFGQGTRLTVV.

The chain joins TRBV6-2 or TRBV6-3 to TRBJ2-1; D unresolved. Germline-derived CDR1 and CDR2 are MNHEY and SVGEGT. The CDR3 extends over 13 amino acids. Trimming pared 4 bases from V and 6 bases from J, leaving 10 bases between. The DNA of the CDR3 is TGTGCCAGCAGTTCCCCACCGGGCAATGAGCAGTTCTTC. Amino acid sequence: CASSSPPGNEQFF.

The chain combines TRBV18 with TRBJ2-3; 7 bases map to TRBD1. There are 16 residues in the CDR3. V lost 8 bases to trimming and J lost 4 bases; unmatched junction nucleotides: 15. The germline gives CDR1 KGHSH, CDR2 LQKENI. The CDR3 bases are TGTGCCAGCCGTCGGACAGGTCCATTACGCGCAGATACGCAGTATTTT. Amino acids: CASRRTGPLRADTQYF. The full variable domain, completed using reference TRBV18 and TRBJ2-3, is NAGVMQNPRHLVRRRGQEARLRCSPMKGHSHVYWYRQLPEEGLKFMVYLQKENIIDESGMPKERFSAEFPKEGPSILRIQQVVRGDSAAYFCASRRTGPLRADTQYFGPGTRLTVL.

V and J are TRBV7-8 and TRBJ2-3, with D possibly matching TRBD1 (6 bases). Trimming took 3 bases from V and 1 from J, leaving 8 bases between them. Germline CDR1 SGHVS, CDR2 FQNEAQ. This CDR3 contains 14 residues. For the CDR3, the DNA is TGTGCCAGCAGCTTTGAGGGGGGCACAGATACGCAGTATTTT. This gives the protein CASSFEGGTDTQYF.

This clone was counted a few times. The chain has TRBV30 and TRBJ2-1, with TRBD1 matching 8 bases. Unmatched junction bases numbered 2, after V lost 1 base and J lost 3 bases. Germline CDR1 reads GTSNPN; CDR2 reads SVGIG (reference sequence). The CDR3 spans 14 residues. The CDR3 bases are TGTGCCTGGAGTGAGACAGGGGTCTACAATGAGCAGTTCTTC. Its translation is CAWSETGVYNEQFF. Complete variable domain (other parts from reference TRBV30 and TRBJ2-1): SQTIHQWPATLVQPVGSPLSLECTVEGTSNPNLYWYRQAAGRGLQLLFYSVGIGQISSEVPQNLSASRPQDRQFILSSKKLLLSDSGFYLCAWSETGVYNEQFFGPGTRLTVL.

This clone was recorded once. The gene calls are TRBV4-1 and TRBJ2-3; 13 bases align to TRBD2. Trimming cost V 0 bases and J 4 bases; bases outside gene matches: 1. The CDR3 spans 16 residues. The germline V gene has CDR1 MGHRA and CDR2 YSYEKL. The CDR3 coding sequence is TGCGCCAGCAGCCAAGATACTAGCGGGGGGGCAGATACGCAGTATTTT. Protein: CASSQDTSGGADTQYF.

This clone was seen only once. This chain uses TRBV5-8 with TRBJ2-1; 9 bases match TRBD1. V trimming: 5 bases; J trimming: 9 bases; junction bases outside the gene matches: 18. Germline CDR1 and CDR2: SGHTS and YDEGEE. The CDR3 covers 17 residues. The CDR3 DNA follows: TGTGCCAGCAGGAAGAATGAGGGACAGGGAAGGGTCGGTGAGCAGTTCTTC. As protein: CASRKNEGQGRVGEQFF.

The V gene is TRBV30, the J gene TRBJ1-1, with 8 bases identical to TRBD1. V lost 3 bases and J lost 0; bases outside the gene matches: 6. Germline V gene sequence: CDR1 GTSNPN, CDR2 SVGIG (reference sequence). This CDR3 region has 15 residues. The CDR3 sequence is CAWRRTGGVNTEAFF. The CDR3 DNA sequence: TGTGCCTGGAGACGAACAGGGGGGGTGAACACTGAAGCTTTCTTT.

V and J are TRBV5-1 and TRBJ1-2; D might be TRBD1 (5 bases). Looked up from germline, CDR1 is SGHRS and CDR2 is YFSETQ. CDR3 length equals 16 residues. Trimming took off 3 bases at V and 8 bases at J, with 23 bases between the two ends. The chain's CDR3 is CASSSPPGTDFQGYTF. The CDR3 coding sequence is TGCGCCAGCAGCTCCCCCCCCGGGACTGACTTTCAAGGCTACACCTTC.

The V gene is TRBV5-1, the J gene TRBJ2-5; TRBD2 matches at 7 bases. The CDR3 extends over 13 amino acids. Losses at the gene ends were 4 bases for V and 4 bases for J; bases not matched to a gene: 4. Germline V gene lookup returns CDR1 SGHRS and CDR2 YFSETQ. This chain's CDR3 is CASSVTGGETQYF. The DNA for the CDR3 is TGCGCCAGCAGCGTGACGGGGGGAGAGACCCAGTACTTC.

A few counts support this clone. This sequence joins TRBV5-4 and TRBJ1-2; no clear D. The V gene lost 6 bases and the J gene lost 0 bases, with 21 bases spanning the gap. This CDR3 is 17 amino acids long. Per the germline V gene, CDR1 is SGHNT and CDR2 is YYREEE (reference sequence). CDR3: CASTPVAISGTNYGYTF. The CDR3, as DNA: TGTGCCAGCACTCCTGTGGCTATTTCCGGGACTAACTATGGCTACACCTTC.

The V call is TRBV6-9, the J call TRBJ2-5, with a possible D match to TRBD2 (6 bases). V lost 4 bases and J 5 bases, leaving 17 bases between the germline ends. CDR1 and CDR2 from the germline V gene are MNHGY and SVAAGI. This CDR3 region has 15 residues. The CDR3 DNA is TGTGCCAGCAGTTCGCCCAGGGAGGCGAGGGAGACCCAGTACTTC. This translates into CASSSPREARETQYF.

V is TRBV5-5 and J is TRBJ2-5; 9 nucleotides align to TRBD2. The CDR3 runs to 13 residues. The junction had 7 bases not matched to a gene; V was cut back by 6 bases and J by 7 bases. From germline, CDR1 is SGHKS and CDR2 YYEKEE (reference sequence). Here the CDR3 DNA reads TGTGCCAGCACCGCGGGGGGGAGAGTGACCCAGTACTTC. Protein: CASTAGGRVTQYF.

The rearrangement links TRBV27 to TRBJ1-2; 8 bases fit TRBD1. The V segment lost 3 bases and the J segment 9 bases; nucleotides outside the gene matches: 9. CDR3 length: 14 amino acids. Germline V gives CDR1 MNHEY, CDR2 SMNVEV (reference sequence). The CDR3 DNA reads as TGTGCCAGCAGTTTTTCCGGACAGGGAGGGAGCTACACCTTC. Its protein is CASSFSGQGGSYTF.

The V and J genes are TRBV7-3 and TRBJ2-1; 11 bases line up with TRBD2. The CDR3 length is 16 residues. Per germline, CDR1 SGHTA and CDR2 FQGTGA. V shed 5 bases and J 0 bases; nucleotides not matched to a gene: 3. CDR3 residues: CASSPSGGSSYNEQFF. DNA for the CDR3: TGTGCCAGCAGCCCTAGCGGGGGGAGCTCCTACAATGAGCAGTTCTTC.

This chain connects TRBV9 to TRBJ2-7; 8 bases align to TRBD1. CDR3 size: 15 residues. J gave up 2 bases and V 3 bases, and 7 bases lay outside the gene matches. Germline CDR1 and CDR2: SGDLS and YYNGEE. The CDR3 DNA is TGTGCCAGCAGCGAAACCGACAGGGGCCCCTACGAGCAGTACTTC. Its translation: CASSETDRGPYEQYF.

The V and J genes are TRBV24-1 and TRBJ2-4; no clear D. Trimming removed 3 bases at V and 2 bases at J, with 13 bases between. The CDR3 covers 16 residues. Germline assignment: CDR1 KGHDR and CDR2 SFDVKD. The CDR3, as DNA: TGTGCCACCAGTGATCCTTCCGGTCCCACCAAAAACATTCAGTACTTC. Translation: CATSDPSGPTKNIQYF.

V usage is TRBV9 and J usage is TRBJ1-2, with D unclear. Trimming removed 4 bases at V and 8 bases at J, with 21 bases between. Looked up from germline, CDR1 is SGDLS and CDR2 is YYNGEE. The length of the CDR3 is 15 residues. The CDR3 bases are TGTGCCAGCAGCCCTCACCGGGGAGGATTGGGCGGCTACACCTTC. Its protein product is CASSPHRGGLGGYTF.

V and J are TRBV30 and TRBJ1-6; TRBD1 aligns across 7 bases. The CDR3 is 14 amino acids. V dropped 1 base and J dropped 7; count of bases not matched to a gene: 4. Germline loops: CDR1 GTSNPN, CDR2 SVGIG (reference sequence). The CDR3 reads CAWSGDSTNSPLHF. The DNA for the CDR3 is TGTGCCTGGAGTGGGGACAGTACGAATTCACCCCTCCACTTT.

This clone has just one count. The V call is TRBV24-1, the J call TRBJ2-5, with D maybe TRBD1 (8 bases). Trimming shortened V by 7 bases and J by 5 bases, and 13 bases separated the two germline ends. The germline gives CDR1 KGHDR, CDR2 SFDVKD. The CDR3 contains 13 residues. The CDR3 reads CATRNRGGETQYF. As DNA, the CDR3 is TGTGCCACCAGGAACAGGGGGGGGGAGACCCAGTACTTC.

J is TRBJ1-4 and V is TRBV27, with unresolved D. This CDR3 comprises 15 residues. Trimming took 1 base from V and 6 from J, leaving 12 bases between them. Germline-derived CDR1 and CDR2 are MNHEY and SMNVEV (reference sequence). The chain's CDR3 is CASSLFGDVDEKLFF. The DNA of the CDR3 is TGTGCCAGCAGTTTATTCGGAGACGTGGATGAAAAACTGTTTTTT.

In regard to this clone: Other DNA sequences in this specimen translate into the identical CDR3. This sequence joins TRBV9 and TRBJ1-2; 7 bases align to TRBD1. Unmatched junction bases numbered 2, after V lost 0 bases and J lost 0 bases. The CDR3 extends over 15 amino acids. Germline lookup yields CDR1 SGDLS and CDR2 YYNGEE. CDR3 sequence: CASSVGTGSNYGYTF. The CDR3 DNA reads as TGTGCCAGCAGCGTAGGGACAGGTTCTAACTATGGCTACACCTTC. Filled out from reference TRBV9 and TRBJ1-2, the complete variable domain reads DSGVTQTPKHLITATGQRVTLRCSPRSGDLSVYWYQQSLDQGLQFLIQYYNGEERAKGNILERFSAQQFPDLHSELNLSSLELGDSALYFCASSVGTGSNYGYTFGSGTRLTVV.

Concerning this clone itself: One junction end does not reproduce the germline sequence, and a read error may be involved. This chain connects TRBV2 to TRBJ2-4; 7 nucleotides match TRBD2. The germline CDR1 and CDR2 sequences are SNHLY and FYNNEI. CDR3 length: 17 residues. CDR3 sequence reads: CASREGQGGEAKNIQYF. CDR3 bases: TGTGCCAGCAGGGAAGGTCAGGGAGGGGAGGCCAAAAACATTCAGTACTTC.